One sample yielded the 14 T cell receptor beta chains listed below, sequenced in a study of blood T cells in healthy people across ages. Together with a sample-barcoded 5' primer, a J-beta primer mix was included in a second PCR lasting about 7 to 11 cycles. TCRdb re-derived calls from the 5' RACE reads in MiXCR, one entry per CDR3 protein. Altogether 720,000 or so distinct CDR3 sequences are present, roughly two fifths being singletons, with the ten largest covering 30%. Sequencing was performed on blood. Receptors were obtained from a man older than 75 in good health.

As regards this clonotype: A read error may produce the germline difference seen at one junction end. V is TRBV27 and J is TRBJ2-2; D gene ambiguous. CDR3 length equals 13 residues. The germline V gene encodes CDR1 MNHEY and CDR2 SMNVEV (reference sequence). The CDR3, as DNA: TGTGCCGGCAGTTTAAGTAGGACCGGGGAGCTGTTTTTT. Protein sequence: CAGSLSRTGELFF.

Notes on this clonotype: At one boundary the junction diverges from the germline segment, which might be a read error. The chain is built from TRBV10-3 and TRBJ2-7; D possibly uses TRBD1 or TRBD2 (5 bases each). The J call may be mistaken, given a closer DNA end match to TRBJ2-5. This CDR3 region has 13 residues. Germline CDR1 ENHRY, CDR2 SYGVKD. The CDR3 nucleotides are TGTACCATCAGTGGGGACGGCGTTGGGACCCAGTACTTC. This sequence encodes CTISGDGVGTQYF.

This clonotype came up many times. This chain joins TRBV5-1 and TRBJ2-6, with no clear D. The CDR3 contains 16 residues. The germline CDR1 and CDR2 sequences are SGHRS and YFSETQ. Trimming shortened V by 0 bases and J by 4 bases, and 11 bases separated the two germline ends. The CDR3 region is CASSLEVIPGANVLTF. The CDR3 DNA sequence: TGCGCCAGCAGCTTGGAGGTGATCCCCGGGGCCAACGTCCTGACTTTC.

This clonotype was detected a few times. This CDR3 is CASSSSGTESYNEQFF. CDR3 DNA sequence: TGTGCCAGCAGTTCCTCGGGGACGGAGTCCTACAATGAGCAGTTCTTC. The genes are TRBV6-2 or TRBV6-3 and TRBJ2-1; TRBD1 or TRBD2 may be the D gene (5 bases each). The CDR3 covers 16 residues. CDR1 and CDR2 (germline): MNHEY, SVGEGT. The V and J ends lost 4 bases and 1 base respectively, with 14 bases between them.

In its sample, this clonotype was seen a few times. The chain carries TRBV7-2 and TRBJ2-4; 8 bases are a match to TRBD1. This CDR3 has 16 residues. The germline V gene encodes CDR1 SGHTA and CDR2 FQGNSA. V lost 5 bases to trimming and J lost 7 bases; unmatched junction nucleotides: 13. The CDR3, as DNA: TGTGCCAGCAGCCCCTACCGCCGGGACAGGAGGAACATTCAGTACTTC. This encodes CASSPYRRDRRNIQYF.

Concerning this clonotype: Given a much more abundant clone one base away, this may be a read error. Here the CDR3 reads CASRYDGFEQFF. CDR3 sequence (DNA): TGTGCCAGCAGGTACGATGGCTTCGAGCAGTTCTTC. The chain recombines TRBV6-5 with TRBJ2-1; D remains ambiguous. The CDR3 has 12 residues. Per germline, CDR1 MNHEY and CDR2 SVGAGI. Trimming removed 6 bases at V and 10 bases at J, with 13 bases between.

The CDR3 reads CASSYPGGRIPYEQYF. Here the CDR3 DNA reads TGTGCCAGCAGTTACCCGGGCGGGCGCATCCCCTACGAGCAGTACTTC. The chain recombines TRBV6-2 or TRBV6-3 with TRBJ2-7, with D perhaps TRBD2 (5 bases). There are 16 residues in the CDR3. Germline CDR1 and CDR2: MNHEY and SVGEGT. Deletions cut 2 bases from V and 2 bases from J, with 16 bases between.

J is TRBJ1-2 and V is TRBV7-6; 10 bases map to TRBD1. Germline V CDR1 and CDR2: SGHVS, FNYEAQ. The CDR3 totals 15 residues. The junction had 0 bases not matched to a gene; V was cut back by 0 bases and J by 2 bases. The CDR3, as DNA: TGTGCCAGCAGCTTAGCGGACAGGGGGAACTATGGCTACACCTTC. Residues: CASSLADRGNYGYTF.

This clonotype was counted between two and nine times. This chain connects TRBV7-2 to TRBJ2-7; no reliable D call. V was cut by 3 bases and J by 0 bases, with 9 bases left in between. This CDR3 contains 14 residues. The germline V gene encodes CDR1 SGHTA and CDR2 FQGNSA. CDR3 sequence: CASSFGESSYEQYF. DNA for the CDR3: TGTGCCAGCAGCTTCGGAGAGAGCTCCTACGAGCAGTACTTC.

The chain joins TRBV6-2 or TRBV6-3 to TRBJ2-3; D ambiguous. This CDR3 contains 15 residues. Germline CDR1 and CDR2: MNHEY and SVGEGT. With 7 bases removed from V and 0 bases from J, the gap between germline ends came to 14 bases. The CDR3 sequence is CASNPALTSTDTQYF. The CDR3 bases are TGTGCCAGCAACCCAGCTCTTACTAGCACAGATACGCAGTATTTT.

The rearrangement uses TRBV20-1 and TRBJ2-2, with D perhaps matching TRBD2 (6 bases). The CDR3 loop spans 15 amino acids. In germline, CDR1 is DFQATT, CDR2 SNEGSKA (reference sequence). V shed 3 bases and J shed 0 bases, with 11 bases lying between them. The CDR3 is CSASGPGANTGELFF. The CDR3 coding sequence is TGCAGTGCTAGCGGCCCGGGGGCGAACACCGGGGAGCTGTTTTTT.

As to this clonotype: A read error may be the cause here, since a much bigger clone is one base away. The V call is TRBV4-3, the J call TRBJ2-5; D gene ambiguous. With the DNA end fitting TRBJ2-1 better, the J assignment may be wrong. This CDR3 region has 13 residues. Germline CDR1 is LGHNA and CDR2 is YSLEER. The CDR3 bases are TGCGCCAGCAGCCACGACACCCAAGAGACCCAGTTCTTC. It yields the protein CASSHDTQETQFF.

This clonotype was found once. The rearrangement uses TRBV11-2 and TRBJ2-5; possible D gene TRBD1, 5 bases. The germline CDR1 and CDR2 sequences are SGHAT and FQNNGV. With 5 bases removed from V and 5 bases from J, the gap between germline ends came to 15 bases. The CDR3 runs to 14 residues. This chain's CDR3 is CASSPRQGAETQYF. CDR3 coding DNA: TGTGCCAGCAGCCCTCGGCAGGGTGCGGAGACCCAGTACTTC.

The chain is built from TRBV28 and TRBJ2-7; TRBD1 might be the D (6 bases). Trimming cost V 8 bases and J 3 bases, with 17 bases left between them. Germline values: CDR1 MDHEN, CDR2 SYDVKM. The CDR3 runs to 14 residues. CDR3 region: CASGLQGSRYEQYF. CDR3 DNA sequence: TGTGCCAGCGGTCTACAGGGTAGTCGCTACGAGCAGTACTTC.